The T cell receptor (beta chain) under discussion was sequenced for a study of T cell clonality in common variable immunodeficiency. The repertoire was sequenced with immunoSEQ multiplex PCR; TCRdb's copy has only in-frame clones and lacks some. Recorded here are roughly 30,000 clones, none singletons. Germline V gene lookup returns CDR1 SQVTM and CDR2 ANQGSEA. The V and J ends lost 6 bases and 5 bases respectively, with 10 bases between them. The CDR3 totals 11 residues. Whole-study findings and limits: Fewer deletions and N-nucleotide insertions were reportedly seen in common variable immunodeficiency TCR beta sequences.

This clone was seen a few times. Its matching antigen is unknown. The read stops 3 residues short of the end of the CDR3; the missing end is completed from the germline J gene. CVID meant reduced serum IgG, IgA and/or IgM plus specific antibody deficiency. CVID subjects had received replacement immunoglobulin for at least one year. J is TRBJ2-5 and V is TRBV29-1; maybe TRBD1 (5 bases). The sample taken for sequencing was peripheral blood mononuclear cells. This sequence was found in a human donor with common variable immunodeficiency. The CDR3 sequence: CSVQDLETQYF. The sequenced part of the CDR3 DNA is TGCAGCGTACAGGATCTGGAGACC.